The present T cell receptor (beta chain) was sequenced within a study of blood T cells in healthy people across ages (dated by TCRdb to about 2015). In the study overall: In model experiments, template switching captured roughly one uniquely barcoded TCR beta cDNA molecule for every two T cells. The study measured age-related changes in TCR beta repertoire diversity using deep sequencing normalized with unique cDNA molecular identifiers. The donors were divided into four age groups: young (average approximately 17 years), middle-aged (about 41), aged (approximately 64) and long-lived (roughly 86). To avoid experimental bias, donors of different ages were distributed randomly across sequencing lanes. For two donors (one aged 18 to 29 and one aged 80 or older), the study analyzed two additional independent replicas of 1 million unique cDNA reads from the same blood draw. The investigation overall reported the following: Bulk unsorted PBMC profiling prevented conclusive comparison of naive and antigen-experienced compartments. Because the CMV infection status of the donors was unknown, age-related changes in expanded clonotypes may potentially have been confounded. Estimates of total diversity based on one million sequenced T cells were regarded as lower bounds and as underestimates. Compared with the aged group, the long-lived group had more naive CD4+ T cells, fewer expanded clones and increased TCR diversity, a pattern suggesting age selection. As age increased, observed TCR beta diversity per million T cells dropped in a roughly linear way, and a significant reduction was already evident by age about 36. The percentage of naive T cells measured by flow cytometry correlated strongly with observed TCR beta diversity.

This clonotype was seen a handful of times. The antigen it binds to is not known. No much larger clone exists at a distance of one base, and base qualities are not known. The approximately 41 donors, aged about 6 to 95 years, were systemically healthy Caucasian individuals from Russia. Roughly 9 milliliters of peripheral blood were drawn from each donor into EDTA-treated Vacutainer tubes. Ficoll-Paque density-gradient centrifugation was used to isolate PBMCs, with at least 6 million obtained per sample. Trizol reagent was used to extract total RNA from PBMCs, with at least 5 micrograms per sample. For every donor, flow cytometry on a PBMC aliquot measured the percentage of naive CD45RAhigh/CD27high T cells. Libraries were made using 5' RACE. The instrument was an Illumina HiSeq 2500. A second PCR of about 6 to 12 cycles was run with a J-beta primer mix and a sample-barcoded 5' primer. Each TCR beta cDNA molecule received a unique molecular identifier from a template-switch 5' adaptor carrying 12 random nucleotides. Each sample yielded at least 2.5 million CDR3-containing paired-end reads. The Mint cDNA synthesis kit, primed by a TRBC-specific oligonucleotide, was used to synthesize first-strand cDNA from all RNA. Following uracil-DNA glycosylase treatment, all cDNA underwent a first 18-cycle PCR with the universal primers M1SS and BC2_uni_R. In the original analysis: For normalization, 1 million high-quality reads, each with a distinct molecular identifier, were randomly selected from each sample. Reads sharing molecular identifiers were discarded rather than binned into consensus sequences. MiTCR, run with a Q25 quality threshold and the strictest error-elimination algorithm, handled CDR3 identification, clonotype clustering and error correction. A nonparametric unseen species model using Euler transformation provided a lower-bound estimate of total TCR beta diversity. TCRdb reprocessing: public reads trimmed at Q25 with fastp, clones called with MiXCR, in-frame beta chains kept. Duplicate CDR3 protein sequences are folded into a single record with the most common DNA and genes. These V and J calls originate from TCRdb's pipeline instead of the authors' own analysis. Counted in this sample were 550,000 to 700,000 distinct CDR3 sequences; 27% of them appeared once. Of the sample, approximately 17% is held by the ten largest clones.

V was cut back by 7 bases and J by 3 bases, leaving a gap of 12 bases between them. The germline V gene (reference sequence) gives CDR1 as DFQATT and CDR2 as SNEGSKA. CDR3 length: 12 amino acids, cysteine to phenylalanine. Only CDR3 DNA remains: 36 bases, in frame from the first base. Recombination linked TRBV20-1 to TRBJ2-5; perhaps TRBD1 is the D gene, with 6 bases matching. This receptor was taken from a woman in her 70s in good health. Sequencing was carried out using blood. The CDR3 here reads CSGTQGEETQYF. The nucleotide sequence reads TGCAGTGGAACACAGGGAGAAGAGACCCAGTACTTC.